This T cell receptor beta chain was found in a study of blood T cell repertoires in COVID-19 (dated by TCRdb to 2020 to 2021). For context, the study as a whole: The collaborator samples originated in the United States, Italy and Spain and spanned the acute and convalescent phases of COVID-19. The sample metadata nearly always contained a de-identified subject ID, COVID-19 status, age in years and sex. The material from the prospective study consisted of cDNA or gDNA derived from T cells, B-cell-depleted T cells, or PBMCs. A freely available public database, intended as a resource for researchers studying the immune response to SARS-CoV-2, is where the repertoires were released. Deeply sampled blood TCRbeta repertoires from subjects exposed to, actively infected with, or recovered from COVID-19 were included in the dataset. Where available, HLA class I and class II types were taken from metadata supplied by the sample provider and were not determined by assay-based typing. The samples were drawn from the first 160 participants of the ongoing ImmuneRACE study and from 1,254 subjects provided by 6 global collaborators. Points the paper makes about the study in general: The quantity of clinical and demographic metadata differed by source and by participant and was supplied without curation.

V was cut back by 0 bases and J by 1 base, leaving a gap of 9 bases between them. In the germline V gene, CDR1 corresponds to KGHSH and CDR2 to LQKENI. The CDR3 spans 15 residues, from the cysteine through the phenylalanine. Of the read, only the CDR3 DNA is kept; its 45 bases are in frame from base 1. A note on this clone: No antigen is known for it. Base qualities are not recorded, but no much larger clone differs from it by a single base.

One collaborating source in Seattle enrolled patients while the patients were actively infected and followed the patients over time throughout the course of disease. The collaborating institutions used their own protocols to collect whole blood in K2EDTA tubes. For TCRbeta analysis, collaborator samples were shipped as frozen whole blood, as isolated PBMCs, or as DNA extracted from either sample type. TCRbeta CDR3 regions were amplified from genomic DNA using the immunoSEQ Assay, a bias-controlled multiplex PCR. The original methods were these. The number of nucleated cells in each sample was estimated by amplification of reference gene primers within the assay. To quantify the absolute abundance of each unique TCRbeta CDR3 rearrangement, sequence reads were collapsed and filtered. Productive Simpson clonality was computed per sample as the square root of Simpson's diversity index over productive rearrangements. TCRdb provides this immuneACCESS table in a form limited to in-frame rearrangements. Some clones are lacking; in checked studies, under half of them reflect an unresolved V gene, and why the rest are absent is not known. The V and J calls and the clone size are those of that table, but D and trimming were determined from the DNA. The sample yields 200,000 to 300,000 clones; 80% to 95% were counted once. The ten largest clonotypes hold around 0.9% of the sample.

The chain links TRBV18 with TRBJ1-1; D gene: possibly TRBD1, on 5 matching bases. Sequenced: peripheral blood. The source of this sequence is a man younger than 40 with COVID-19, enrolled during active disease. The nucleotide sequence reads as follows: TGTGCCAGCTCACCACCCCGCGGGGGGAACACTGAAGCTTTCTTT. Its translation reads: CASSPPRGGNTEAFF.